Detailed here is one T cell receptor beta chain. Its antigen is not known. This may come from a read error, since a much larger clone is one base off. This CDR3 spans 18 amino acids. Looked up from germline, CDR1 is LNHNV and CDR2 is YYDKDF (reference sequence). V lost 2 bases and J lost 3; bases outside the gene matches: 12. TCR beta CDR3 region amplification was performed from RNA transcripts. HTBI primers were the set used in a first-round RT-PCR of the TCR CDR3. TCRdb analysed the multiplex PCR reads with MiXCR anew, one entry per CDR3 protein. The sample lists some 690,000 distinct CDR3 sequences; approximately 15% were seen once. These data are taken from a study of T cells in Graves' hyperthyroidism and ophthalmopathy. Study results and caveats: Among clonotypes expanded in thyroid above 0.001, most were also found in blood. Ophthalmopathy was separated from stable hyperthyroidism by a 13 V-J model.

This chain uses TRBV15 with TRBJ2-5, with TRBD2 identical over 10 bases. The TCR originated in a man aged 45-65 years with Graves' hyperthyroidism. Specimen: blood. The CDR3 region has the DNA TGTGCCACCAGCAGATCGGGACTAGCGAGAGGGCCTGAAGAGACCCAGTACTTC. This translates into CATSRSGLARGPEETQYF.